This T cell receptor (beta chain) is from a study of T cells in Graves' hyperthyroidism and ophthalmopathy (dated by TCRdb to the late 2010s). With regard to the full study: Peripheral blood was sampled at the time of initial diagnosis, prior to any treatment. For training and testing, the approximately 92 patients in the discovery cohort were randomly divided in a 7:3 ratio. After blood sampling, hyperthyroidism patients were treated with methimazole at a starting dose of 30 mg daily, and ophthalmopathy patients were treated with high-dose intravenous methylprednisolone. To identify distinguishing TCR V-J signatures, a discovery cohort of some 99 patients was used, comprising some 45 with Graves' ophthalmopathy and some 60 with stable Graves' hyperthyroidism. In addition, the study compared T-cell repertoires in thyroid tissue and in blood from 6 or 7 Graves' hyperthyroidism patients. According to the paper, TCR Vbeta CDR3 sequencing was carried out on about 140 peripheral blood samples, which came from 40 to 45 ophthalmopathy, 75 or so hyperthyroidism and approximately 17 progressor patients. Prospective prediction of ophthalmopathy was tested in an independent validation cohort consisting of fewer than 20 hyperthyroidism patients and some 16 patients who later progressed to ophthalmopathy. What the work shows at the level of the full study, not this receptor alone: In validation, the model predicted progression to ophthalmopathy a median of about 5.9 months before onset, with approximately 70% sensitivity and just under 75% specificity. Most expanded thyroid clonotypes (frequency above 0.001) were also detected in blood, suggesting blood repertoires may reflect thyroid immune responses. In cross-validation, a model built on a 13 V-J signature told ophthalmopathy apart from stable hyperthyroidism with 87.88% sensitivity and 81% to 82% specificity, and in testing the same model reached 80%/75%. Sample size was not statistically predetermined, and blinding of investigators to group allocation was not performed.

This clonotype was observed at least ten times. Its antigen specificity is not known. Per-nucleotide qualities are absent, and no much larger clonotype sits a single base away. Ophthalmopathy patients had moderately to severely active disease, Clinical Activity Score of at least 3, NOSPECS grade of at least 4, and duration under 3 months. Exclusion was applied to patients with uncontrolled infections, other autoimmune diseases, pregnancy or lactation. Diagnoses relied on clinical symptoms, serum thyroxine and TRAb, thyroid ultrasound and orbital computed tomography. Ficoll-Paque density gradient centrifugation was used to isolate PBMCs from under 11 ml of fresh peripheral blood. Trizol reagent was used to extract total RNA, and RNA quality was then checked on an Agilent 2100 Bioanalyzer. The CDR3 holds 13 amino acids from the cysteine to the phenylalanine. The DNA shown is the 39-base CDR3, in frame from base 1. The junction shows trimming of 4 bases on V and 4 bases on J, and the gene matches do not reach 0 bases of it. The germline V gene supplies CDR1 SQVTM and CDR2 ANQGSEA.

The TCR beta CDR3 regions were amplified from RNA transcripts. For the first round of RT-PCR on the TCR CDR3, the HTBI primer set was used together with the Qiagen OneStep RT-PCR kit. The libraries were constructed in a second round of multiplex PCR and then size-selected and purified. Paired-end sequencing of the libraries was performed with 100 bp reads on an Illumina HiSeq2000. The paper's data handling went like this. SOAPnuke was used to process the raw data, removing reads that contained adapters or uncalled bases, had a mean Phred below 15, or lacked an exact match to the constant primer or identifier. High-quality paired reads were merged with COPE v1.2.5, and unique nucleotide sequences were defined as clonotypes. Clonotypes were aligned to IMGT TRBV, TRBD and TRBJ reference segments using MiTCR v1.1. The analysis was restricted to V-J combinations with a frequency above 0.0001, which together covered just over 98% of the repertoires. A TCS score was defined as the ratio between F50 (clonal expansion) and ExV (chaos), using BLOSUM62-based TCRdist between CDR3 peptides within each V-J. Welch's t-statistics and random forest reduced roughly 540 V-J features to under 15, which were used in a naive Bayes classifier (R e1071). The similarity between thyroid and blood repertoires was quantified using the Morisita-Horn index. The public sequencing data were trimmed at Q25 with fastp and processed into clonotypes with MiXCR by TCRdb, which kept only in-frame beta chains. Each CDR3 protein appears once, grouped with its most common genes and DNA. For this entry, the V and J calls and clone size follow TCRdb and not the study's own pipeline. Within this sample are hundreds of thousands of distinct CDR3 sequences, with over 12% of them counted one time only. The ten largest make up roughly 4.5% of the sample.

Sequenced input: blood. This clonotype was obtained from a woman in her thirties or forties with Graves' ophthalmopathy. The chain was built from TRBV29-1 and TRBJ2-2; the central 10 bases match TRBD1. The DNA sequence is TGCAGCGTTGGACAGGGGGCCACCGGGGAGCTGTTTTTT. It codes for CSVGQGATGELFF.